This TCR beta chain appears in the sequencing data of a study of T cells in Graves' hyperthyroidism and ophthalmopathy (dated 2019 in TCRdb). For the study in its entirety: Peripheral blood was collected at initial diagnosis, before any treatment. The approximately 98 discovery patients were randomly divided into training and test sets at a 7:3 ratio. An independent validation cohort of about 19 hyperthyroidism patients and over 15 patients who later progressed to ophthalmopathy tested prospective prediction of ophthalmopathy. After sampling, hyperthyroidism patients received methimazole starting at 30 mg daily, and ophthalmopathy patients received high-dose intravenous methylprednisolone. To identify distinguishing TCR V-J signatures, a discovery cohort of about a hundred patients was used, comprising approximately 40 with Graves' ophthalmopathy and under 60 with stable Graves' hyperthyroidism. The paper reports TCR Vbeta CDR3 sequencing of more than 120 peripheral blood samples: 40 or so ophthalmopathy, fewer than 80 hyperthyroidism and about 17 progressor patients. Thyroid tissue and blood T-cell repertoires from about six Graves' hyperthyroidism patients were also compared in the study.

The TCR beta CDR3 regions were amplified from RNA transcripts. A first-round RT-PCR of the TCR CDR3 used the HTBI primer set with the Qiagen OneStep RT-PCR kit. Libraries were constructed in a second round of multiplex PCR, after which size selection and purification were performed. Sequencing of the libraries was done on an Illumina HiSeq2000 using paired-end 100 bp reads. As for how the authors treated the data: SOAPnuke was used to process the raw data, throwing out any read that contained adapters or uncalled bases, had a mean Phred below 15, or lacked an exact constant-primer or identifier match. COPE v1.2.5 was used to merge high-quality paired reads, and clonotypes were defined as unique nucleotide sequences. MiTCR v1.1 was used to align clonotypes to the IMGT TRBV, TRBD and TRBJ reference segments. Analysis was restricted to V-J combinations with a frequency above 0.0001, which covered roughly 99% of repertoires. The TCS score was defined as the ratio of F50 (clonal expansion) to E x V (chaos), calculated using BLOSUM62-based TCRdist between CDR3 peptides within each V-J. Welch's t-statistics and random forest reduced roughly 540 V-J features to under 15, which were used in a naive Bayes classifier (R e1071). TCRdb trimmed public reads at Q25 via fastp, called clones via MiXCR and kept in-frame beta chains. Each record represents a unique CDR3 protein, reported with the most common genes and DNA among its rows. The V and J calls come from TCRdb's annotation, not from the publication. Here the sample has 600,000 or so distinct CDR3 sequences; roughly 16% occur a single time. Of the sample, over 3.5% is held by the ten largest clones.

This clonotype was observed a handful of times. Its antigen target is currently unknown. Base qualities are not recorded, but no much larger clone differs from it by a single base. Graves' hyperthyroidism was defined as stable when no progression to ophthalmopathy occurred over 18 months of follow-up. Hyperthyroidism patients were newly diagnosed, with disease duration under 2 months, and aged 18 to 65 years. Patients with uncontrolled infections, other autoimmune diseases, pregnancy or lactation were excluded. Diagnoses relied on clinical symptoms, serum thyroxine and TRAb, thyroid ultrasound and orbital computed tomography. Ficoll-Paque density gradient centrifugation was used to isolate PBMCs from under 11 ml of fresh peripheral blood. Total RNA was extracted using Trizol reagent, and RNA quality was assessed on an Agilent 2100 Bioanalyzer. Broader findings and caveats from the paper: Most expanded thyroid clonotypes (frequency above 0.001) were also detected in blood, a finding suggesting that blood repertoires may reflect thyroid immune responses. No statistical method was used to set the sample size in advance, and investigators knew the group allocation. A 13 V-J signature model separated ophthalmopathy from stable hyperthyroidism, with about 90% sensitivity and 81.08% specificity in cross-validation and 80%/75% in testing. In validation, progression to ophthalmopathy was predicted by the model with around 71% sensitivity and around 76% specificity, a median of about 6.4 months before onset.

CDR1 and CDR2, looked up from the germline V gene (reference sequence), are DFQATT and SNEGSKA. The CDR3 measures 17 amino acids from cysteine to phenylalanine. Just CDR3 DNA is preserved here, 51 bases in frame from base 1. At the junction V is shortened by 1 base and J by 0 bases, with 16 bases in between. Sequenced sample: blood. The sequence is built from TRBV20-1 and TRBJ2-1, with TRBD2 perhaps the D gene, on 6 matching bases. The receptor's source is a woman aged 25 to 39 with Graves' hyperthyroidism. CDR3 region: CSARGPLAMISYNEQFF. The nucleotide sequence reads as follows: TGCAGTGCTAGAGGTCCTCTAGCGATGATCTCCTACAATGAGCAGTTCTTC.